This TCR beta chain was obtained from a study of OX40 agonist ivuxolimab in advanced cancers. General study findings and limits: Relative to CD4+, CD8+ T cells held more expanded clones on average.

Points on this clone: The antigen is undetermined.

V lost 0 bases to trimming and J lost 6 bases, with 3 bases between them. Germline values: CDR1 WSHSY, CDR2 SAAADI. The CDR3 sequence is 12 residues long. Researchers took blood at baseline, on cycle 4 day 1, and on cycle 7 day 1. Generated by immunoSEQ multiplex PCR, the TCRdb table keeps only in-frame clones and is missing some. The sample holds tens of thousands of clones, less than 95% seen once. The clonotype originates from an adult with an advanced solid tumor such as melanoma, head and neck, liver or kidney cancer. Sequences were derived from CD4+ or CD8+ T cells sorted from blood, sampled in a trial of the OX40 agonist ivuxolimab. This chain connects TRBV10-2 to TRBJ2-1, with D uncertain. The DNA of the CDR3 is TGCGCCAGCAGTGAGTCTAGCAATGAGCAGTTCTTC. Protein sequence: CASSESSNEQFF.